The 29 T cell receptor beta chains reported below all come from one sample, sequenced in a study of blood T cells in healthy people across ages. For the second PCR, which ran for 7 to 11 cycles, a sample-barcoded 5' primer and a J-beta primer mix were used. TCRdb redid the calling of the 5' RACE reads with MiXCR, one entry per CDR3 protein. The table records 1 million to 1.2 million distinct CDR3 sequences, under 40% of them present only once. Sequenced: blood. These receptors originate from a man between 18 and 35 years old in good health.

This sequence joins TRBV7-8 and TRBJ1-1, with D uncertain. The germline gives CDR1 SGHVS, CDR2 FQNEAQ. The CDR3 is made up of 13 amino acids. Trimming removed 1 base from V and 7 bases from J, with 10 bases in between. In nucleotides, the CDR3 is TGTGCCAGCAGCTTAGGCGCCTTAAATGAAGCTTTCTTT. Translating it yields CASSLGALNEAFF.

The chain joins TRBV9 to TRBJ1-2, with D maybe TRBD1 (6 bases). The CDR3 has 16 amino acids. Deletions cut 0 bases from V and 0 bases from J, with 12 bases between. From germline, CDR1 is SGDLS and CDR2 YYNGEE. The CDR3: CASSVAPGVSNYGYTF. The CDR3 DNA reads TGTGCCAGCAGCGTAGCCCCAGGGGTATCTAACTATGGCTACACCTTC.

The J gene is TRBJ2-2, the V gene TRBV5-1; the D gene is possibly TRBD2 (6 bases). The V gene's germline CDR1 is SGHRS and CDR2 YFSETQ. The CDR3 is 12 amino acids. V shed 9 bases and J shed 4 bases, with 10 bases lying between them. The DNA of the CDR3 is TGCGCCACCAGGGACTCCACCGGGGAGCTGTTTTTT. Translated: CATRDSTGELFF. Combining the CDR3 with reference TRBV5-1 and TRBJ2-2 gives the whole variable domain KAGVTQTPRYLIKTRGQQVTLSCSPISGHRSVSWYQQTPGQGLQFLFEYFSETQRNKGNFPGRFSGRQFSNSRSEMNVSTLELGDSALYLCATRDSTGELFFGEGSRLTVL.

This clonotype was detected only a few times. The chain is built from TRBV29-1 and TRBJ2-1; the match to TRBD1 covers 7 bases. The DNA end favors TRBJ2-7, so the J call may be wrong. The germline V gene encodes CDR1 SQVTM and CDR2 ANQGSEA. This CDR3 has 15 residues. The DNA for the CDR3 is TGCAGCGTTGAACGACAGGGAGCGGCCTACAATGAGCAGTACTTC. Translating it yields CSVERQGAAYNEQYF.

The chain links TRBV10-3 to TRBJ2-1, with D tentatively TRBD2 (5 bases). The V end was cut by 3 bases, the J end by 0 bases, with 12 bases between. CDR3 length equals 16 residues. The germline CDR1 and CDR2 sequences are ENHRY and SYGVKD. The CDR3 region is CAISDLGVSSYNEQFF. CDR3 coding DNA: TGTGCCATCAGTGATCTGGGAGTCAGCTCCTACAATGAGCAGTTCTTC.

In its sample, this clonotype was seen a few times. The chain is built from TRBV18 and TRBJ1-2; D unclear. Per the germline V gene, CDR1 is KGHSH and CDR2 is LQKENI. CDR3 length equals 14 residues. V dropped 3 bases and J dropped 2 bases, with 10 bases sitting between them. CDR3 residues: CASSPADGNYGYTF. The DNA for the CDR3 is TGTGCCAGCTCACCTGCGGACGGAAACTATGGCTACACCTTC.

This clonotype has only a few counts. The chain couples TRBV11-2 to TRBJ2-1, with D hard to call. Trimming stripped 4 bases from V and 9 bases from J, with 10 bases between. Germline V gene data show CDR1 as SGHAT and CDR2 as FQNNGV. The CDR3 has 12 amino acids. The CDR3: CASSSTASEQFF. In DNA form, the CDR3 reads TGTGCCAGCAGCTCAACGGCCAGTGAGCAGTTCTTC.

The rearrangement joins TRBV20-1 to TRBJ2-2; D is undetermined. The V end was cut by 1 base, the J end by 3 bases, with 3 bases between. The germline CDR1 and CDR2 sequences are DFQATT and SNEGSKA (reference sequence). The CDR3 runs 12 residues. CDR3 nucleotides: TGCAGTGCTAGAGTGCACACCGGGGAGCTGTTTTTT. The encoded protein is CSARVHTGELFF.

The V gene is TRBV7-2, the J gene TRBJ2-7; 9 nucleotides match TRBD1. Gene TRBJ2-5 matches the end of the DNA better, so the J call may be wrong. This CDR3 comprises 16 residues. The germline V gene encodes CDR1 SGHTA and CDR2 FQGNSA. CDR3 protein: CASSLPRTGEGETQYF. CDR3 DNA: TGTGCCAGCAGCTTACCCCGGACAGGGGAGGGGGAGACCCAGTACTTC.

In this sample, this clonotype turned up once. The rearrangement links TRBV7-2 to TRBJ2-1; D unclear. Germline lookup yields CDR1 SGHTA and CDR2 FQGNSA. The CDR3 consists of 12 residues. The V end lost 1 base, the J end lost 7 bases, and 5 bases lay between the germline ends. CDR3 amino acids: CTSSLVANEQFF. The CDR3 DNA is TGTACCAGCAGCTTAGTCGCAAATGAGCAGTTCTTC.

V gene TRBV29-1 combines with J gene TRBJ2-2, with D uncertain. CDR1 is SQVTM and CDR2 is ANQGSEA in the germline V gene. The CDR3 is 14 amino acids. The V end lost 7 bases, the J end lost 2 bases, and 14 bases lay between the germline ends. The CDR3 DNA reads TGCAGCGGCGCTGATGAACCAAACACCGGGGAGCTGTTTTTT. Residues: CSGADEPNTGELFF.

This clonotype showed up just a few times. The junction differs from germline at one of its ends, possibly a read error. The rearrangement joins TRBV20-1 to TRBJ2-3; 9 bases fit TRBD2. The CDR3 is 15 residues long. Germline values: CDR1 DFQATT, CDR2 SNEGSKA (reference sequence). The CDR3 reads CSARSGGGGTDAQYF. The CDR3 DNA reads TGCAGTGCTAGAAGCGGCGGGGGGGGCACAGATGCGCAGTATTTT.

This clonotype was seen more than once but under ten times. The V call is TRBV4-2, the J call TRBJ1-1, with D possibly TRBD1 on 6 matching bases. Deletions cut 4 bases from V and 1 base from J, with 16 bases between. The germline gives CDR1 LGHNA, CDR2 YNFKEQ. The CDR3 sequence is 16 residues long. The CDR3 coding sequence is TGTGCCAGCAGCCCTCAAGCGGGGGCCGAGAACACTGAAGCTTTCTTT. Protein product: CASSPQAGAENTEAFF.

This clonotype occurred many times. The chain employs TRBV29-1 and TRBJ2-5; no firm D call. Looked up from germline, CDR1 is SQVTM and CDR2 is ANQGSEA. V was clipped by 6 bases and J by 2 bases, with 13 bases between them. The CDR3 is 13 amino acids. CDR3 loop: CSVATQSQETQYF. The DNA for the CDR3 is TGCAGCGTAGCGACGCAGTCACAAGAGACCCAGTACTTC.

DNA of the CDR3: TGCGCCAGCAGCCAACCCATGGAAGAGACCCAGTACTTC. Translation: CASSQPMEETQYF. The chain recombines TRBV4-1 with TRBJ2-5; D not certain. There are 13 residues in the CDR3. Germline CDR1 reads MGHRA; CDR2 reads YSYEKL. V dropped 2 bases and J dropped 3 bases, with 7 bases sitting between them.

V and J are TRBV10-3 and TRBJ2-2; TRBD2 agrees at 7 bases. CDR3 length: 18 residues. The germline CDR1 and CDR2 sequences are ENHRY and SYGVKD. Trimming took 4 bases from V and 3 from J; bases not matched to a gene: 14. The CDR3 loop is CAISVETSFVDDTGELFF. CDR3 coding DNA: TGTGCCATCAGTGTTGAGACTAGCTTCGTGGACGACACCGGGGAGCTGTTTTTT.

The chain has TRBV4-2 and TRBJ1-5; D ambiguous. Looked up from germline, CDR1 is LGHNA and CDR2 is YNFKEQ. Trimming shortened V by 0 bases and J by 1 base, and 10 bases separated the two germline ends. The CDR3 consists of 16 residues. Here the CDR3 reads CASSQDLGRSNQPQHF. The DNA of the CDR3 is TGTGCCAGCAGCCAAGATCTCGGCAGAAGCAATCAGCCCCAGCATTTT.

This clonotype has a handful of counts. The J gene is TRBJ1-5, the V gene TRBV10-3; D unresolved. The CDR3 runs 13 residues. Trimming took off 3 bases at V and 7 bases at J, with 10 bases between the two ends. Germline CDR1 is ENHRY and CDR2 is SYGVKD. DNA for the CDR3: TGTGCCATCAGTGAAAGGGTAGGGCAGCCCCAGCATTTT. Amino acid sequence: CAISERVGQPQHF.

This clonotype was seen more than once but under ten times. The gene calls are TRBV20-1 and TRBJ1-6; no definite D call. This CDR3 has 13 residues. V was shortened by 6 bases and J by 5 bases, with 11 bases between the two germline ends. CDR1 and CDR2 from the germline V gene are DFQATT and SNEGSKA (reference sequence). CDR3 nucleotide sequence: TGCAGTGCCTCGGCAAAGAATAATTCACCCCTCCACTTT. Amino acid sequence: CSASAKNNSPLHF.

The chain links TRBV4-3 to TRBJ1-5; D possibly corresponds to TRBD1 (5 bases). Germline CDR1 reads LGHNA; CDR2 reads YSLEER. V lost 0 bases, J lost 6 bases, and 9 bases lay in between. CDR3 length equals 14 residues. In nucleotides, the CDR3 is TGCGCCAGCAGCCAAGATTTCGGGGCTCAGCCCCAGCATTTT. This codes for CASSQDFGAQPQHF.

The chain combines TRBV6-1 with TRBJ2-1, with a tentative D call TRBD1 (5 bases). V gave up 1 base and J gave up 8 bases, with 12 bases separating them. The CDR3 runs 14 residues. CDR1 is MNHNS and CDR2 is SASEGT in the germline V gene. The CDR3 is CASSEGGSSDEQFF. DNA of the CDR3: TGTGCCAGCAGTGAAGGGGGCTCCTCAGATGAGCAGTTCTTC.

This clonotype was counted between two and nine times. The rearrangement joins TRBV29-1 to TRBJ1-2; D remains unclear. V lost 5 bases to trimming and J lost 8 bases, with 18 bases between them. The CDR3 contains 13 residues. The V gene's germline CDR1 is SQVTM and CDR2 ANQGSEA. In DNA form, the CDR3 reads TGCAGCGTTCGCCCCGTAAACCTTGTGGGCTACACCTTC. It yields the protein CSVRPVNLVGYTF.

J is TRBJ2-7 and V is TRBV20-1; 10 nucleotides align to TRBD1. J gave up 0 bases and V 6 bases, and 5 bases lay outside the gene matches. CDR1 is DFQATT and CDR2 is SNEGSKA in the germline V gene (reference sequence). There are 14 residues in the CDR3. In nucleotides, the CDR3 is TGCAGTGCGCTCCGGGACAGGGGCTCCTACGAGCAGTACTTC. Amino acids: CSALRDRGSYEQYF.

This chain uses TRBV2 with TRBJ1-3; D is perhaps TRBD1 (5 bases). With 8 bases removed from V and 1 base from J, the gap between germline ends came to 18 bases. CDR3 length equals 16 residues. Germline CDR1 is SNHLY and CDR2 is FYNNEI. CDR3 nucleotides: TGTGCCAGCGGAGGGCAGACAGAACCTTCTGGAAACACCATATATTTT. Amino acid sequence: CASGGQTEPSGNTIYF.

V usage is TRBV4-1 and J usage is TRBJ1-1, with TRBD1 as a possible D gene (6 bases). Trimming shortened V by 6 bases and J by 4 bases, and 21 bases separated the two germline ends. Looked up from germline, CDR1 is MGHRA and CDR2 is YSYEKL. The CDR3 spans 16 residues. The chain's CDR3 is CASRHNRARTSTEAFF. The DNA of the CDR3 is TGCGCCAGCAGACACAACAGGGCAAGGACGAGCACTGAAGCTTTCTTT.

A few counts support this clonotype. The CDR3: CASSEGAGWYGYTF. The DNA for the CDR3 is TGTGCCAGCAGTGAGGGCGCAGGGTGGTATGGCTACACCTTC. This sequence joins TRBV6-1 and TRBJ1-2; tentative D call: TRBD1 (5 bases). Per the germline V gene, CDR1 is MNHNS and CDR2 is SASEGT. Between the trimmed V and J ends, which lost 3 bases and 5 bases, there was a span of 13 bases. CDR3 length: 14 residues.

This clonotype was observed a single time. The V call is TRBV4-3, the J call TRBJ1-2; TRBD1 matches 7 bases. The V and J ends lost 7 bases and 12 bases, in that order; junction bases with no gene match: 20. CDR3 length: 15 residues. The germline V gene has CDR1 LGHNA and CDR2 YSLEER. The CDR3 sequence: CASNFHRDSPVQNTF. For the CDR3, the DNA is TGCGCCAGCAACTTTCACCGGGACAGCCCCGTTCAGAACACCTTC.

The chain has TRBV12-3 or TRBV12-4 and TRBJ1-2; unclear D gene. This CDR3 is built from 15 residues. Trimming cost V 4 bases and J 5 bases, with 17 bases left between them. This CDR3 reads CASSSVPLTPYGYTF. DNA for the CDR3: TGTGCCAGCAGTTCGGTACCCCTAACCCCTTATGGCTACACCTTC.

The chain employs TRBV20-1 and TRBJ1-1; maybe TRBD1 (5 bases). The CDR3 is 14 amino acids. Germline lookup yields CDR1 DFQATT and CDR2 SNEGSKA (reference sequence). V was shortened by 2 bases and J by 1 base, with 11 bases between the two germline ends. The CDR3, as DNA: TGCAGTGCTAGACCTTTGACAGCGAACACTGAAGCTTTCTTT. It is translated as CSARPLTANTEAFF.